This T cell receptor beta chain was recorded in a study of T cell responses to AZD1222 COVID-19 vaccine. Study findings and constraints: Donors, mostly white British, included more females; clonal diversity was possibly underestimated. Only after the peak T cell response were repertoires sampled.

This CDR3 spans 14 amino acids. Germline loops: CDR1 MNHEY, CDR2 SVGAGI. The V gene lost 3 bases and the J gene lost 1 base, with 7 bases spanning the gap. Generated by immunoSEQ multiplex PCR, the TCRdb table keeps only in-frame clones and is missing some. The sample has about 69,000 clones, less than 85% seen once. Comment on this clone: Its antigen is not identified.

The chain has TRBV6-5 and TRBJ1-5, with a tentative D call TRBD1 (5 bases). The sequences come from peripheral blood, collected 28 days after the second AZD1222 dose. The sequence came from an adult who received the AZD1222 COVID-19 vaccine. This CDR3 reads CASSYGDSNQPQHF. For the CDR3, the DNA is TGTGCCAGCAGTTATGGGGACAGCAATCAGCCCCAGCATTTT.